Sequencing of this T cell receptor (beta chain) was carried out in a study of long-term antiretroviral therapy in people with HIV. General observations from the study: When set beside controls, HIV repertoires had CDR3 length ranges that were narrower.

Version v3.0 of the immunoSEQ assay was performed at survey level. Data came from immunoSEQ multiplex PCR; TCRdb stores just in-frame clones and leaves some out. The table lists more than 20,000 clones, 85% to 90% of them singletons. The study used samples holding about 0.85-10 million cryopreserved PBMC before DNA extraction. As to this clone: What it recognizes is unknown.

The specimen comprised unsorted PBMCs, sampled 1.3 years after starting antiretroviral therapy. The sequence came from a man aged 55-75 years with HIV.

The CDR3 protein is CASRSFLGGNYGYTF. Written as DNA, the CDR3 is TGTGCCAGTCGATCCTTCCTCGGGGGTAACTATGGCTACACCTTC. The chain carries TRBV19 and TRBJ1-2; tentative D call: TRBD1 (5 bases). With 8 bases removed from V and 1 base from J, the gap between germline ends came to 17 bases. The CDR3 covers 15 residues. Germline values: CDR1 LNHDA, CDR2 SQIVND (reference sequence). Full variable domain (missing parts from reference TRBV19 and TRBJ1-2): DGGITQSPKYLFRKEGQNVTLSCEQNLNHDAMYWYRQDPGQGLRLIYYSQIVNDFQKGDIAEGYSVSREKKESFPLTVTSAQKNPTAFYLCASRSFLGGNYGYTFGSGTRLTVV.